The 26 T cell receptor beta chains below all came from one sample that was sequenced in a study of beta chain features in type 1 diabetes. cDNA synthesis used the whole RNA isolate, giving expressed TCRB sequences. Sequencing was performed with immunoSEQ multiplex PCR; in TCRdb, only in-frame clones are kept and a portion is missing. The table has some 900,000 clones, around a sixth seen once; the top ten hold about 0.02%. The sequencing sample was made of naive CD4+ T cells from blood. The origin of the receptors is a woman aged 18 to 35 in good health.

This chain joins TRBV2 and TRBJ1-1; D unclear. CDR3 length: 14 residues. Trimming cost V 2 bases and J 1 base, with 8 bases left between them. Germline lookup yields CDR1 SNHLY and CDR2 FYNNEI. The CDR3 reads CASSEFEWNTEAFF. Here the CDR3 DNA reads TGTGCCAGCAGTGAATTTGAGTGGAACACTGAAGCTTTCTTT.

This sequence joins TRBV5-1 and TRBJ2-5; D is undetermined. Germline values: CDR1 SGHRS, CDR2 YFSETQ. V dropped 7 bases and J dropped 1 base, with 5 bases sitting between them. The CDR3 consists of 11 residues. In DNA, the CDR3 is TGCGCCAGCGGAACCCAAGAGACCCAGTACTTC. It codes for CASGTQETQYF.

The V and J genes are TRBV28 and TRBJ2-1; D possibly corresponds to TRBD2 (5 bases). The ends were cut back, 3 bases at V and 3 bases at J, with 18 bases in the middle. The CDR3 totals 17 residues. Per germline, CDR1 MDHEN and CDR2 SYDVKM. CDR3 sequence (DNA): TGTGCCAGCAGTTTCTTTGTCCAGGCCGGGGACTACAATGAGCAGTTCTTC. The encoded protein is CASSFFVQAGDYNEQFF.

As regards this clone: Other DNA sequences in this specimen translate into the identical CDR3. V and J are TRBV9 and TRBJ2-2; D is ambiguous. The germline V gene encodes CDR1 SGDLS and CDR2 YYNGEE. This CDR3 region has 14 residues. Deletions cut 0 bases from V and 0 bases from J, with 3 bases between. The CDR3 nucleotides read TGTGCCAGCAGCGTAGTTGCGAACACCGGGGAGCTGTTTTTT. Translated, it gives CASSVVANTGELFF. Full variable domain (rest looked up from reference TRBV9 and TRBJ2-2): DSGVTQTPKHLITATGQRVTLRCSPRSGDLSVYWYQQSLDQGLQFLIQYYNGEERAKGNILERFSAQQFPDLHSELNLSSLELGDSALYFCASSVVANTGELFFGEGSRLTVL.

This clone was picked up a small number of times. The chain employs TRBV7-9 and TRBJ1-1, with D possibly being TRBD1 (5 bases). The CDR3 sequence is 15 residues long. With 5 bases removed from V and 0 bases from J, the gap between germline ends came to 13 bases. The germline gives CDR1 SEHNR, CDR2 FQNEAQ (reference sequence). The CDR3 spells CASSQVGAMNTEAFF. The CDR3 DNA sequence: TGTGCCAGCAGCCAAGTAGGGGCTATGAACACTGAAGCTTTCTTT. Variable domain in full (rest from reference TRBV7-9 and TRBJ1-1): DTGVSQNPRHKITKRGQNVTFRCDPISEHNRLYWYRQTLGQGPEFLTYFQNEAQLEKSRLLSDRFSAERPKGSFSTLEIQRTEQGDSAMYLCASSQVGAMNTEAFFGQGTRLTVV.

This clone was detected only a few times. V is TRBV6-1 and J is TRBJ2-1; D is unresolved. Germline V lookup: CDR1 MNHNS, CDR2 SASEGT. The V and J ends lost 7 bases and 2 bases respectively, with 15 bases between them. The length of the CDR3 is 15 residues. Here the CDR3 DNA reads TGTGCCAGCACGCTCCAGCCATCAACCTACAATGAGCAGTTCTTC. The encoded protein is CASTLQPSTYNEQFF.

A few counts support this clone. This chain connects TRBV2 to TRBJ2-5; 8 positions agree with TRBD2. The CDR3 has 14 residues. Germline loops: CDR1 SNHLY, CDR2 FYNNEI. Trimming took 7 bases from V and 5 from J; bases not matched to a gene: 9. The CDR3 spells CASNLIAGSETQYF. DNA for the CDR3: TGTGCCAGCAACTTGATAGCGGGATCCGAGACCCAGTACTTC.

This clone was picked up a small number of times. The chain uses TRBV28 and TRBJ2-7; D is possibly TRBD1 (5 bases). V was clipped by 7 bases and J by 3 bases, with 16 bases between them. The length of the CDR3 is 14 residues. Germline lookup yields CDR1 MDHEN and CDR2 SYDVKM. The DNA for the CDR3 is TGTGCCAGCACCTCTGGGGCAGCGAACTACGAGCAGTACTTC. It yields the protein CASTSGAANYEQYF.

This clone was seen more than once but under ten times. This chain links TRBV5-6 with TRBJ2-7; D is unresolved. CDR1 and CDR2 (germline): SGHDT, YYEEEE. Trimming pared 0 bases from V and 3 bases from J, leaving 10 bases between. This CDR3 comprises 14 residues. The CDR3: CASSLVSTNYEQYF. CDR3 nucleotides: TGTGCCAGCAGCTTGGTATCGACCAACTACGAGCAGTACTTC.

This chain joins TRBV19 and TRBJ2-7; a possible D gene is TRBD1 (6 bases). Germline V gives CDR1 LNHDA, CDR2 SQIVND (reference sequence). V was trimmed by 4 bases and J by 3 bases, leaving 13 bases between them. This CDR3 is 14 amino acids long. CDR3 sequence reads: CASSSTGSVYEQYF. As DNA, the CDR3 is TGTGCCAGTAGTAGTACAGGGAGCGTCTACGAGCAGTACTTC.

The chain couples TRBV10-3 to TRBJ2-7; tentative D call: TRBD1 (6 bases). V lost 3 bases to trimming and J lost 5 bases, with 23 bases between them. This CDR3 has 17 amino acids. Germline V CDR1 and CDR2: ENHRY, SYGVKD. CDR3 residues: CAISDIPSPARGNEQYF. CDR3 DNA: TGTGCCATCAGTGATATCCCCAGTCCGGCCAGGGGAAACGAGCAGTACTTC.

This clone has more than one count but fewer than ten. This chain uses TRBV28 with TRBJ1-2, with no clear D. V dropped 2 bases and J dropped 3 bases, with 7 bases sitting between them. Germline CDR1 MDHEN, CDR2 SYDVKM. The CDR3 spans 13 residues. CDR3 region: CASSLGVDYGYTF. DNA of the CDR3: TGTGCCAGCAGTTTAGGGGTGGACTATGGCTACACCTTC.

V gene TRBV7-2 combines with J gene TRBJ2-7; D ambiguous. Germline V lookup: CDR1 SGHTA, CDR2 FQGNSA. The V gene lost 0 bases and the J gene lost 4 bases, with 10 bases spanning the gap. The CDR3 is 14 residues long. CDR3 nucleotide sequence: TGTGCCAGCAGCTTAGCCGCGCTGAGTTACGAGCAGTACTTC. This translates into CASSLAALSYEQYF.

This chain links TRBV29-1 with TRBJ2-7, with TRBD1 identical over 11 bases. The CDR3 runs 15 residues. Germline CDR1 reads SQVTM; CDR2 reads ANQGSEA. Trimming removed 8 bases from V and 3 bases from J; junction bases left unmatched: 12. As DNA, the CDR3 is TGCAGCTTCCGGGGGGCGGGACAGGGGGTCTACGAGCAGTACTTC. As protein: CSFRGAGQGVYEQYF.

The V call is TRBV29-1, the J call TRBJ2-1; weak D call: TRBD1 (5 bases). Germline V gene lookup returns CDR1 SQVTM and CDR2 ANQGSEA. CDR3 size: 12 residues. V gave up 4 bases and J gave up 4 bases, with 8 bases separating them. The CDR3 DNA is TGCAGCGTTGGGGGCCTTTACAATGAGCAGTTCTTC. Its translation is CSVGGLYNEQFF.

The rearrangement links TRBV7-2 to TRBJ2-7; D remains ambiguous. CDR1 SGHTA and CDR2 FQGNSA come from the germline V gene. The CDR3 is 15 amino acids. The V end lost 1 base, the J end lost 7 bases, and 17 bases lay between the germline ends. This CDR3 is CASSLVGQTVGEQYF. The DNA for the CDR3 is TGTGCCAGCAGCTTAGTGGGCCAGACTGTGGGGGAGCAGTACTTC.

The chain is built from TRBV19 and TRBJ1-5, with 8 bases identical to TRBD1. The CDR3 covers 19 residues. Germline CDR1 reads LNHDA; CDR2 reads SQIVND (reference sequence). V dropped 4 bases and J dropped 3; count of bases not matched to a gene: 17. CDR3 bases: TGTGCCAGTAGTAGACGACAGGGGCTGGGCCACGAAATCAATCAGCCCCAGCATTTT. Its translation is CASSRRQGLGHEINQPQHF. Filled out from reference TRBV19 and TRBJ1-5, the complete variable domain reads DGGITQSPKYLFRKEGQNVTLSCEQNLNHDAMYWYRQDPGQGLRLIYYSQIVNDFQKGDIAEGYSVSREKKESFPLTVTSAQKNPTAFYLCASSRRQGLGHEINQPQHFGDGTRLSIL.

The chain joins TRBV6-5 to TRBJ2-3; D possibly uses TRBD1 or TRBD2 (5 bases each). There are 15 residues in the CDR3. Trimming shortened V by 0 bases and J by 6 bases, and 13 bases separated the two germline ends. Germline-derived CDR1 and CDR2 are MNHEY and SVGAGI. The CDR3 DNA is TGTGCCAGCAGTTACTCGGGACCTACGGTCGATACGCAGTATTTT. This encodes CASSYSGPTVDTQYF.

The chain joins TRBV7-9 to TRBJ2-3; 9 bases fit TRBD1. Germline CDR1 and CDR2: SEHNR and FQNEAQ (reference sequence). V lost 2 bases, J lost 3 bases, and 3 bases stayed unmatched. The CDR3 loop spans 15 amino acids. The CDR3 spells CASSLNGQGTDTQYF. CDR3 sequence (DNA): TGTGCCAGCAGCTTAAATGGACAGGGGACAGATACGCAGTATTTT.

This clone was detected only a few times. Other DNA sequences in this specimen translate into the identical CDR3. The chain combines TRBV4-2 with TRBJ2-1; TRBD1 is a possible D gene (5 bases). CDR1 is LGHNA and CDR2 is YNFKEQ in the germline V gene. Trimming left V 0 bases short and J 9 bases short, with 18 bases between. This CDR3 region has 16 residues. CDR3 DNA sequence: TGTGCCAGCAGCCAAGAATCCTTTCTGCCTCAGGGTGAGCAGTTCTTC. Its protein is CASSQESFLPQGEQFF.

This clone was seen a few times. This chain uses TRBV7-2 with TRBJ2-7; TRBD2 aligns across 12 bases. The germline gives CDR1 SGHTA, CDR2 FQGNSA. V dropped 1 base and J dropped 4; count of bases not matched to a gene: 5. The CDR3 sequence is 16 residues long. CDR3 sequence reads: CASSLGRTSGTYEQYF. The CDR3 DNA reads TGTGCCAGCAGCTTAGGACGGACTAGCGGGACATACGAGCAGTACTTC.

The table lists this clone with a few counts. The rearrangement uses TRBV2 and TRBJ2-7; D remains ambiguous. This CDR3 has 12 residues. Germline V gives CDR1 SNHLY, CDR2 FYNNEI. V lost 8 bases, J lost 4 bases, and 12 bases lay in between. This chain's CDR3 is CASAKWIYEQYF. CDR3 coding DNA: TGTGCCAGCGCTAAGTGGATTTACGAGCAGTACTTC.

This clone was observed a few times. The genes are TRBV5-8 and TRBJ1-4, with 7 bases that match TRBD1. CDR1 and CDR2 (germline): SGHTS, YDEGEE. The CDR3 is 15 residues long. Trimming took 0 bases from V and 5 from J; bases not matched to a gene: 4. The CDR3 DNA reads TGTGCCAGCAGCTTGGTCGTGACAGGGAATGAAAAACTGTTTTTT. Encoded protein: CASSLVVTGNEKLFF. Full variable domain (outside the CDR3, taken from reference TRBV5-8 and TRBJ1-4): EAGVTQSPTHLIKTRGQQATLRCSPISGHTSVYWYQQALGLGLQFLLWYDEGEERNRGNFPPRFSGRQFPNYSSELNVNALELEDSALYLCASSLVVTGNEKLFFGSGTQLSVL.

CDR3 residues: CASSRKQGPRSNQPQHF. The CDR3, as DNA: TGTGCCAGCAGTCGTAAACAGGGACCTAGGAGCAATCAGCCCCAGCATTTT. This chain links TRBV5-6 with TRBJ1-5, with D maybe TRBD1 (6 bases). V shed 5 bases and J shed 1 base, with 19 bases lying between them. Germline CDR1 is SGHDT and CDR2 is YYEEEE. The CDR3 totals 17 residues.

Comment on this clone: At one of its ends the junction is not consistent with the germline gene, which may arise from a read error. CDR3 sequence: CARSVSQSLSTNEKLFF. The CDR3 bases are TGTGCCAGAAGTGTGTCACAGTCCCTTTCAACTAATGAAAAACTGTTTTTT. J is TRBJ1-4 and V is TRBV2; D is uncertain. The CDR3 has 17 residues. Looked up from germline, CDR1 is SNHLY and CDR2 is FYNNEI.

This clone was detected a few times. The chain carries TRBV20-1 and TRBJ2-1; D is undetermined. The CDR3 runs to 11 residues. CDR1 DFQATT and CDR2 SNEGSKA come from the germline V gene (reference sequence). V was shortened by 6 bases and J by 10 bases, with 13 bases between the two germline ends. The CDR3, as DNA: TGCAGTGCCCACTCCCGCTTGGAGCAGTTCTTC. Translation gives CSAHSRLEQFF.